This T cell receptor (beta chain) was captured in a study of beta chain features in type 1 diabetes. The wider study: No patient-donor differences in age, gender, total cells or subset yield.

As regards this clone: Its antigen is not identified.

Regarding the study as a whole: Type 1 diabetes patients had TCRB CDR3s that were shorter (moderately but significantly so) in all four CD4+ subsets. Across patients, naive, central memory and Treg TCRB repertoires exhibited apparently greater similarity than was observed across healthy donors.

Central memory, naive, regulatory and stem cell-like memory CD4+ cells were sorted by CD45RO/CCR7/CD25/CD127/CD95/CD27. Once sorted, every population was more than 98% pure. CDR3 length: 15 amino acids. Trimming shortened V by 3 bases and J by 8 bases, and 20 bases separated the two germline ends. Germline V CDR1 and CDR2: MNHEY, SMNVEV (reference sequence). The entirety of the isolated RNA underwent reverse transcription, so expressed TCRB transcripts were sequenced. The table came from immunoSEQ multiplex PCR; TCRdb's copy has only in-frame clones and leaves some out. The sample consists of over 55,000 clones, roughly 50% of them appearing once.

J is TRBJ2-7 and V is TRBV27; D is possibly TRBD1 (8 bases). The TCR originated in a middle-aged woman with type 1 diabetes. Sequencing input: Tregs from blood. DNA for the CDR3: TGTGCCAGCAGTTTCCAGATGACAGGGGAGGGGAAGCAGTACTTC. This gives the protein CASSFQMTGEGKQYF.